One and the same sample provided the 3 T cell receptor beta chains below, sequenced in a study of cytomegalovirus exposure and HLA in healthy donors. Primers for the PCR totalled 60 Vbeta and 13 Jbeta. The table came from immunoSEQ multiplex PCR; TCRdb's copy has only in-frame clones and leaves some out. There are some 100,000 clones in the sample; roughly 70% occur only once, and 8.4% lies in the top ten. Sequencing was done on a sample of PBMCs. All receptors come from a man aged 35-49 years in good health and CMV-seronegative.

This sequence joins TRBV7-9 and TRBJ2-2; possible D gene TRBD2, 6 bases. V lost 0 bases to trimming and J lost 7 bases, with 15 bases between them. The V gene's germline CDR1 is SEHNR and CDR2 FQNEAQ (reference sequence). The CDR3 runs to 16 residues. The CDR3 DNA follows: TGTGCCAGCAGCTTAGCGAGGTGGAGGGCCCGCGGGGAGCTGTTTTTT. This translates into CASSLARWRARGELFF.

J is TRBJ2-7 and V is TRBV5-4; 11 bases line up with TRBD1. This CDR3 contains 16 residues. V was clipped by 3 bases and J by 2 bases; unmatched bases: 7. In germline, CDR1 is SGHNT, CDR2 YYREEE (reference sequence). CDR3 sequence: CASSSGPGQGAYEQYF. DNA for the CDR3: TGTGCCAGCAGCTCCGGTCCGGGACAGGGGGCCTACGAGCAGTACTTC. Looking up the rest from reference TRBV5-4 and TRBJ2-7 gives the full variable domain: ETGVTQSPTHLIKTRGQQVTLRCSSQSGHNTVSWYQQALGQGPQFIFQYYREEENGRGNFPPRFSGLQFPNYSSELNVNALELDDSALYLCASSSGPGQGAYEQYFGPGTRLTVT.

This sequence joins TRBV28 and TRBJ1-5; D gene uncertain. Germline assignment: CDR1 MDHEN and CDR2 SYDVKM. The CDR3 runs to 14 residues. Trimming left V 2 bases short and J 6 bases short, with 11 bases between. CDR3 region: CASSLDPLRQPQHF. The DNA for the CDR3 is TGTGCCAGCAGTTTAGATCCACTGCGTCAGCCCCAGCATTTT.